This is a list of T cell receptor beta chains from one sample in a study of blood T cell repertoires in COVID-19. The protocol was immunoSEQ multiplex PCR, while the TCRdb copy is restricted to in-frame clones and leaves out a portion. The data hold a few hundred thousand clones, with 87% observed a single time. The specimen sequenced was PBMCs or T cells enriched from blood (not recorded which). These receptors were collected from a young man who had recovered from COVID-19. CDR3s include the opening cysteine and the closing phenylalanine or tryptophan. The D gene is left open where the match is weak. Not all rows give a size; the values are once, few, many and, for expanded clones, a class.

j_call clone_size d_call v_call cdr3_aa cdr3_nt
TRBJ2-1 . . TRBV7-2 CASSLDRPANPFF TGTGCCAGCAGCTTAGACAGGCCGGCCAATCCGTTCTTC
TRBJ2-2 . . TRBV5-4 CASSFGLFGELFF TGTGCCAGCAGCTTCGGTCTATTCGGGGAGCTGTTTTTT
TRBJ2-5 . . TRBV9 CASSASTQGETQYF TGTGCCAGCAGCGCTTCGACCCAGGGAGAGACCCAGTACTTC
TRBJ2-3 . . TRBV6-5 CASSYLGLASTDTQYF TGTGCCAGCAGTTATCTGGGGCTAGCGAGCACAGATACGCAGTATTTT
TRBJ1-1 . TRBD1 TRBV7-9 CASGTGGRNAEAFF TGTGCCAGCGGAACAGGGGGCCGGAACGCTGAAGCTTTCTTT
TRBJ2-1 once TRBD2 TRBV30 CAWDKPGTSGGAMSNEQFF TGTGCCTGGGACAAACCCGGGACTAGCGGGGGGGCAATGTCCAATGAGCAGTTCTTC
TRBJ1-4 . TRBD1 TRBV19 CASTTAGGNEKLFF TGTGCCAGTACCACAGCAGGGGGTAATGAAAAACTGTTTTTT
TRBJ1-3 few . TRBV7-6 CASSLGTVHTSSGNTIYF TGTGCCAGCAGCTTAGGAACAGTCCATACGAGCTCTGGAAACACCATATATTTT
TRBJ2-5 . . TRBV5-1 CASSPGGTGETQYF TGCGCCAGCAGCCCAGGGGGGACCGGGGAGACCCAGTACTTC
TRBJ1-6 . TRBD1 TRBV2 CASRDRGRGSPLHF TGTGCCAGCAGAGACAGGGGCCGAGGTTCACCCCTCCACTTT
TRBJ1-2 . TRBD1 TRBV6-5 CASSYYRTGERGYTF TGTGCCAGCAGTTATTATCGGACAGGGGAGCGTGGCTACACCTTC
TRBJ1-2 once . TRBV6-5 CASSKTGAPLSGYTF TGTGCCAGCAGTAAGACTGGAGCACCACTTAGCGGCTACACCTTC
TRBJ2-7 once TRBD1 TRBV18 CASSPRSTGGFYEQYF TGTGCCAGCTCACCACGTTCTACAGGGGGTTTCTACGAGCAGTACTTC